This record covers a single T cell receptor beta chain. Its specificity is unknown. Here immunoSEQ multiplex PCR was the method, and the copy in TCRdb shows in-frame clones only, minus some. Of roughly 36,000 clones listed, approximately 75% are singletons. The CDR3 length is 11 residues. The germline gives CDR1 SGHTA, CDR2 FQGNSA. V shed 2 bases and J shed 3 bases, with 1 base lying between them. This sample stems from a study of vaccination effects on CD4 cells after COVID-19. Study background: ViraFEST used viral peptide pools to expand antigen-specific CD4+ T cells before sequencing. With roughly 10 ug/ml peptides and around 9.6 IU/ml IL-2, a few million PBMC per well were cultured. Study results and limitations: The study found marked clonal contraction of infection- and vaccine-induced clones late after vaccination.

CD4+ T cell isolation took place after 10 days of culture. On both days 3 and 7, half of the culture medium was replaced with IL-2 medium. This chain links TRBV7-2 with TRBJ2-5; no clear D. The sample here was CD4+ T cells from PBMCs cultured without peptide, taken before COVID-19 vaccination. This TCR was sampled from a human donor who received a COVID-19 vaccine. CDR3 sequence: CASSLKETQYF. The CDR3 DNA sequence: TGTGCCAGCAGCTTAAAAGAGACCCAGTACTTC.